This TCR beta chain stems from a study of shared clonotypes between healthy human individuals. Study-level results: Non-shared clonotypes showed lower generation probabilities than clonotypes common to all four donors.

Regarding this clone: Its antigen is currently unknown.

Template for every sorted-subset replicate PCR totaled around 210 ng DNA, some 30,000 T cell genomes. The repertoire was sequenced with immunoSEQ multiplex PCR; TCRdb's copy has only in-frame clones and lacks some. The data contain a few million clones, around nine tenths of them singletons. Germline V CDR1 and CDR2: MNHNS, SASEGT. The CDR3 length is 15 residues. Trimming shortened V by 4 bases and J by 4 bases, and 13 bases separated the two germline ends. The source of this sequence is a man between 18 and 29 years old in good health. The sequenced sample consisted of naive CD4+ T cells sorted from blood. Subset of the sample: CD45RA+ positively selected. This chain joins TRBV6-1 and TRBJ1-4, with D unresolved. DNA of the CDR3: TGTGCCAGCAGTGGGCGGTCAGTAGGTAATGAAAAACTGTTTTTT. Encoded protein: CASSGRSVGNEKLFF.